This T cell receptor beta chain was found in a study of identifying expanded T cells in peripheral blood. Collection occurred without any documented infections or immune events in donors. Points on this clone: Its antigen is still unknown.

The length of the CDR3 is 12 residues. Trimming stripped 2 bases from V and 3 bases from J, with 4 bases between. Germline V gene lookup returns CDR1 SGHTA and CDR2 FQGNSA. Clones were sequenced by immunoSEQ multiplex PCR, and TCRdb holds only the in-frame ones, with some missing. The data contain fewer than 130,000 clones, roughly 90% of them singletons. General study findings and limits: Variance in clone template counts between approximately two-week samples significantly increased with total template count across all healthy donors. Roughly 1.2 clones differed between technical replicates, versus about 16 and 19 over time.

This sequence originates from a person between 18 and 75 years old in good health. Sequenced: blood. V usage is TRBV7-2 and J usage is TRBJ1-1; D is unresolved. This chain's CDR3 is CASSLRDTEAFF. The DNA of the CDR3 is TGTGCCAGCAGCTTAAGGGACACTGAAGCTTTCTTT.